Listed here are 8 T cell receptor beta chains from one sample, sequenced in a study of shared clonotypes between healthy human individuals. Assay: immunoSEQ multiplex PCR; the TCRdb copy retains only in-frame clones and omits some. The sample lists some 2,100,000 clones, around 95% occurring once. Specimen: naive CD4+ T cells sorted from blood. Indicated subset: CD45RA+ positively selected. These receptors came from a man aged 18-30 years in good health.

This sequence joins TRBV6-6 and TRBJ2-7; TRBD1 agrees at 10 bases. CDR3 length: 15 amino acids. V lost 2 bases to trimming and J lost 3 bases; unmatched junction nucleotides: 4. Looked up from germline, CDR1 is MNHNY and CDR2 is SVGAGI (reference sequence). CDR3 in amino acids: CASSYEDRGLYEQYF. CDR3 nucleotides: TGTGCCAGCAGTTACGAAGACAGGGGGCTCTACGAGCAGTACTTC.

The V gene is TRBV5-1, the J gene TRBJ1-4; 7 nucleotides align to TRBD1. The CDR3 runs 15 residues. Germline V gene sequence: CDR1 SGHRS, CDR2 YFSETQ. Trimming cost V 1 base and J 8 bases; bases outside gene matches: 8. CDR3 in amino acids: CASSLFGGGEEKLFF. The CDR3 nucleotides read TGCGCCAGCAGCTTGTTCGGAGGGGGCGAAGAAAAACTGTTTTTT.

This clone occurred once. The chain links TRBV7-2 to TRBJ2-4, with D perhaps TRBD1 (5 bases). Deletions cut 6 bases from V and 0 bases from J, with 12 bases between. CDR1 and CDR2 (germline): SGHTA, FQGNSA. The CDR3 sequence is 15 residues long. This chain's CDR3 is CASSLHRLAKNIQYF. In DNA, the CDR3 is TGTGCCAGCAGTCTACACAGGCTAGCCAAAAACATTCAGTACTTC.

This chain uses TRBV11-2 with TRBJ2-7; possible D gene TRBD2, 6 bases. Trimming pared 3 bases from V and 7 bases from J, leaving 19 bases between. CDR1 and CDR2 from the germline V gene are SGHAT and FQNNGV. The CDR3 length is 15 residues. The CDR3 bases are TGTGCCAGCAGCTTTATGCATGCGGGAACGCGGGAGCAGTACTTC. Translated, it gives CASSFMHAGTREQYF. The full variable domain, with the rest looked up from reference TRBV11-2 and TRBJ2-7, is EAGVAQSPRYKIIEKRQSVAFWCNPISGHATLYWYQQILGQGPKLLIQFQNNGVVDDSQLPKDRFSAERLKGVDSTLKIQPAKLEDSAVYLCASSFMHAGTREQYFGPGTRLTVT.

This chain's CDR3 is CASSPGGTGYTF. The CDR3 nucleotides read TGTGCCAGCTCACCTGGCGGAACTGGCTACACCTTC. V gene TRBV18 combines with J gene TRBJ1-2; D not resolved. The CDR3 length is 12 residues. The V gene lost 3 bases and the J gene lost 7 bases, with 9 bases spanning the gap. Germline V lookup: CDR1 KGHSH, CDR2 LQKENI.

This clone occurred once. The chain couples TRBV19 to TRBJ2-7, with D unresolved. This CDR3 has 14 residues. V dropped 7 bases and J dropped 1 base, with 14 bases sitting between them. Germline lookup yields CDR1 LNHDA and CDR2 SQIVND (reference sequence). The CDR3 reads CASKAAADSYEQYF. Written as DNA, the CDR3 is TGTGCCAGTAAAGCCGCCGCGGATTCCTACGAGCAGTACTTC.

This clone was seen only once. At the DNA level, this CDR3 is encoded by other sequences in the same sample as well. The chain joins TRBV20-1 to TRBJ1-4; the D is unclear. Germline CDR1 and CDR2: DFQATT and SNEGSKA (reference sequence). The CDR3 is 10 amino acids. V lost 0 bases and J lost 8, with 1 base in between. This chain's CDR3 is CSARDEKLFF. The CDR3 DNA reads TGCAGTGCTAGAGACGAAAAACTGTTTTTT.

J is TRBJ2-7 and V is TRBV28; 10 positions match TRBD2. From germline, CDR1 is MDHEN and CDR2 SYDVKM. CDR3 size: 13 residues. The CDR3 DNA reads TGTGGAGCCGGGACTAGCGACTCCTACGAGCAGTACTTC. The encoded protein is CGAGTSDSYEQYF.